This record concerns one TCR beta chain sequence. These data come from a study of T-cell memory formation after mild COVID-19. In TCRdb, the 5' RACE reads were re-called with MiXCR into one record per CDR3 protein. The table includes fewer than 700,000 distinct CDR3 sequences, about a fifth detected once. The CDR3 loop spans 12 amino acids. Trimming stripped 3 bases from V and 9 bases from J, with 6 bases between. Sample: PBMCs or a T cell subset sorted from them (not recorded which). The source is an adult woman who had mild COVID-19 (a few samples of this study predate the infection). Cell type and time point are not known. The chain employs TRBV12-3 or TRBV12-4 and TRBJ1-6, with D tentatively TRBD1 (5 bases). In nucleotides, the CDR3 is TGTGCCAGCAGTTTCGGGGGTTCACCCCTCCACTTT. Translation gives CASSFGGSPLHF.